Shown below are 13 T cell receptor beta chains from a single sample sequenced in a study of blood T cell repertoires in COVID-19. The assay was immunoSEQ multiplex PCR, and TCRdb's table has in-frame clones only and misses some. Here the sample spans 220,000 or so clones, 86% being singletons. The material sequenced was PBMCs or T cells enriched from blood (not recorded which). The source is a woman in her forties or fifties who had recovered from COVID-19.

This chain joins TRBV5-1 and TRBJ1-2; D possibly corresponds to TRBD1 (6 bases). This CDR3 has 15 residues. Germline assignment: CDR1 SGHRS and CDR2 YFSETQ. V shed 4 bases and J shed 5 bases, with 18 bases lying between them. The DNA of the CDR3 is TGCGCCAGCAGCGACGGACAGCGAAGAGGATATGGCTACACCTTC. This encodes CASSDGQRRGYGYTF.

The V call is TRBV14, the J call TRBJ2-3; D remains ambiguous. The germline V gene has CDR1 SGHDN and CDR2 FVKESK. Between the trimmed V and J ends, which lost 0 bases and 2 bases, there was a span of 15 bases. The CDR3 has 17 residues. CDR3 region: CASSQESSSAFTDTQYF. DNA for the CDR3: TGTGCCAGCAGCCAAGAATCCTCCAGCGCATTCACAGATACGCAGTATTTT.

CDR3 in DNA: TGTGCCAGCAGTTCTCGACAGGGCCATCAGCCCCAGCATTTT. As protein: CASSSRQGHQPQHF. V gene TRBV28 combines with J gene TRBJ1-5; 7 nucleotides agree with TRBD1. Germline CDR1 reads MDHEN; CDR2 reads SYDVKM. CDR3 size: 14 residues. Germline trimming cut 4 bases from V and 5 bases from J; bases unmatched to any gene: 5.

On this clone: This specimen includes other DNA sequences encoding the same CDR3. The rearrangement uses TRBV9 and TRBJ1-1, with unresolved D. CDR1 is SGDLS and CDR2 is YYNGEE in the germline V gene. The CDR3 extends over 13 amino acids. The V and J ends lost 0 bases and 1 base respectively, with 4 bases between them. As DNA, the CDR3 is TGTGCCAGCAGCGTAGCAGGGAACACTGAAGCTTTCTTT. Translated: CASSVAGNTEAFF. Full variable domain (missing parts from reference TRBV9 and TRBJ1-1): DSGVTQTPKHLITATGQRVTLRCSPRSGDLSVYWYQQSLDQGLQFLIQYYNGEERAKGNILERFSAQQFPDLHSELNLSSLELGDSALYFCASSVAGNTEAFFGQGTRLTVV.

V is TRBV7-9 and J is TRBJ2-2; maybe TRBD2 (5 bases). There are 12 residues in the CDR3. Germline V gene lookup returns CDR1 SEHNR and CDR2 FQNEAQ (reference sequence). The V gene lost 3 bases and the J gene lost 6 bases, with 5 bases spanning the gap. As DNA, the CDR3 is TGTGCCAGCAGCTTGGAGGCCGGGGAGCTGTTTTTT. Its protein product is CASSLEAGELFF.

The chain is built from TRBV7-9 and TRBJ1-6; D remains unclear. The germline CDR1 and CDR2 sequences are SEHNR and FQNEAQ (reference sequence). The CDR3 has 15 residues. Trimming removed 5 bases from V and 2 bases from J, with 10 bases in between. The CDR3 loop reads CASSPTGAYNSPLHF. The CDR3 DNA sequence: TGTGCCAGCAGCCCGACCGGAGCCTATAATTCACCCCTCCACTTT.

DNA of the CDR3: TGTGCCTGCCCGCTCGTGGCCAGGAAGAACACTGAAGCTTTCTTT. Its protein is CACPLVARKNTEAFF. J is TRBJ1-1 and V is TRBV30, with D uncertain. Germline V gene sequence: CDR1 GTSNPN, CDR2 SVGIG (reference sequence). The CDR3 length is 15 residues. The germline V and J ends were trimmed by 6 bases and 1 base, with 18 bases remaining between them.

CDR3 sequence (DNA): TGTGCCTGGAGCCTTCAGGGATACACTGAAGCTTTCTTT. It translates to CAWSLQGYTEAFF. The rearrangement joins TRBV30 to TRBJ1-1, with D possibly matching TRBD1 (5 bases). V was clipped by 3 bases and J by 3 bases, with 11 bases between them. Germline V gives CDR1 GTSNPN, CDR2 SVGIG (reference sequence). The CDR3 contains 13 residues.

In its sample, this clone was seen many times. Other DNA variants within this sample encode the same CDR3. V and J are TRBV4-1 and TRBJ1-2, with 9 bases identical to TRBD1. Trimming took 5 bases from V and 4 from J; bases not matched to a gene: 8. Germline V gene lookup returns CDR1 MGHRA and CDR2 YSYEKL. This CDR3 region has 15 residues. The CDR3 protein is CASSAPGQGTYGYTF. In nucleotides, the CDR3 is TGCGCCAGCAGCGCACCGGGACAGGGAACCTATGGCTACACCTTC.

The chain combines TRBV7-2 with TRBJ2-7; a weak D match, TRBD2 (6 bases). Germline V gene sequence: CDR1 SGHTA, CDR2 FQGNSA. V lost 0 bases, J lost 3 bases, and 15 bases lay in between. CDR3 length: 16 amino acids. CDR3: CASSLAPPGSYYEQYF. The CDR3 nucleotides read TGTGCCAGCAGCTTAGCCCCCCCCGGGAGCTACTACGAGCAGTACTTC.

The J gene is TRBJ1-1, the V gene TRBV5-6; 7 nucleotides agree with TRBD1. Germline CDR1 SGHDT, CDR2 YYEEEE. With 0 bases clipped from V and 7 bases from J, the junction kept 3 bases outside the gene matches. The CDR3 is made up of 13 amino acids. CDR3 in DNA: TGTGCCAGCAGCTTGGACAGGGGAAGTGAAGCTTTCTTT. Its protein product is CASSLDRGSEAFF.

The chain couples TRBV5-5 to TRBJ2-7; D call uncertain. The germline V gene has CDR1 SGHKS and CDR2 YYEKEE (reference sequence). CDR3 length: 14 amino acids. V lost 0 bases, J lost 3 bases, and 10 bases lay in between. Here the CDR3 DNA reads TGTGCCAGCAGCTTGGGGATGGGCGTCTACGAGCAGTACTTC. As protein: CASSLGMGVYEQYF. The whole variable domain, remainder taken from reference TRBV5-5 and TRBJ2-7, is DAGVTQSPTHLIKTRGQQVTLRCSPISGHKSVSWYQQVLGQGPQFIFQYYEKEERGRGNFPDRFSARQFPNYSSELNVNALLLGDSALYLCASSLGMGVYEQYFGPGTRLTVT.

The rearrangement links TRBV6-5 to TRBJ1-5; D remains ambiguous. This CDR3 comprises 15 residues. The germline V gene has CDR1 MNHEY and CDR2 SVGAGI. Deletions cut 4 bases from V and 0 bases from J, with 10 bases between. This chain's CDR3 is CASSSGYLSNQPQHF. The CDR3 DNA sequence: TGTGCCAGCAGTTCGGGATATCTTAGCAATCAGCCCCAGCATTTT.